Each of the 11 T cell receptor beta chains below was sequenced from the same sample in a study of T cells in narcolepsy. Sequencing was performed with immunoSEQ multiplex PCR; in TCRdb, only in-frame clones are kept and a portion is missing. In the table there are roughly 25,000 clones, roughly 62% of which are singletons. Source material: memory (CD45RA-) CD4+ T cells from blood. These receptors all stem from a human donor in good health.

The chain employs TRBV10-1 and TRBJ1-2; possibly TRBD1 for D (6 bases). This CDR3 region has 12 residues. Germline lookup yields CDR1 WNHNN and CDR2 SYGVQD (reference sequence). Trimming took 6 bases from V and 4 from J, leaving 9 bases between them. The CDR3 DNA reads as TGCGCCAGCAGCGAACAGGGCTATGGCTACACCTTC. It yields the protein CASSEQGYGYTF.

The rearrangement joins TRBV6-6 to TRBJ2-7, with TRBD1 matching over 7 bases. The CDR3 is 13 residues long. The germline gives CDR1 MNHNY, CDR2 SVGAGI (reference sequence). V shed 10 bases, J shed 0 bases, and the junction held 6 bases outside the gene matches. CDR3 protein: CATNGDSSYEQYF. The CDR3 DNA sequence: TGTGCCACAAACGGGGACAGCTCCTACGAGCAGTACTTC.

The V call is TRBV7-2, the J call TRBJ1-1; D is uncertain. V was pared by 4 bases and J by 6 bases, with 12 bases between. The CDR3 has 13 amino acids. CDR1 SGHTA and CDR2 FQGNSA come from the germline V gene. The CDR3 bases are TGTGCCAGCAGCTGGTGGGCCGGGGCTGAAGCTTTCTTT. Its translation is CASSWWAGAEAFF.

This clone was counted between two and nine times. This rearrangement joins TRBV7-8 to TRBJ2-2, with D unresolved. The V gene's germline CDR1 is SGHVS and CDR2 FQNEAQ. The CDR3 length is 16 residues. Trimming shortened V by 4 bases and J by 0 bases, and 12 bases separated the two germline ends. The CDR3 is CASSSSGIANTGELFF. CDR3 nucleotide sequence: TGTGCCAGCAGCTCAAGTGGGATCGCGAACACCGGGGAGCTGTTTTTT.

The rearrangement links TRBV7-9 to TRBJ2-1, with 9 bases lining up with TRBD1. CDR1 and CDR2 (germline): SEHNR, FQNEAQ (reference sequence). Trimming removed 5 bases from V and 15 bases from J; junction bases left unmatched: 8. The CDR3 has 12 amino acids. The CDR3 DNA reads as TGTGCCAGCAGCCCATCGGACAGGGGTATGTTCTTC. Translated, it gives CASSPSDRGMFF.

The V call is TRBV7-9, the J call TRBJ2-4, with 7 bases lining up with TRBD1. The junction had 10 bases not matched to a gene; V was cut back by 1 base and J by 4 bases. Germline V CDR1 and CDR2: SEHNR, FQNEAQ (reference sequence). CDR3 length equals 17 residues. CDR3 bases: TGTGCCAGCAGCTTAGTGGTGGGACAGAGGGGGAAAAACATTCAGTACTTC. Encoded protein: CASSLVVGQRGKNIQYF.

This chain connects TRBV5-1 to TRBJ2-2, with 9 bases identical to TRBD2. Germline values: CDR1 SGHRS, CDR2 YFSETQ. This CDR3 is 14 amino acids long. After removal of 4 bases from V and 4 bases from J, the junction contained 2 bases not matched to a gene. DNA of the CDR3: TGCGCCAGCAGCAGGGGACTAGCCACCGGGGAGCTGTTTTTT. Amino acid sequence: CASSRGLATGELFF.

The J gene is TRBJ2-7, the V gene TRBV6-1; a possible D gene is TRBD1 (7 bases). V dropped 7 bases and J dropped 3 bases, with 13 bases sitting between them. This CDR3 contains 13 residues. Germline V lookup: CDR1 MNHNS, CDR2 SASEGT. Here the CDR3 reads CASTPGGSYEQYF. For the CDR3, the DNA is TGTGCCAGCACCCCAGGGGGGAGCTACGAGCAGTACTTC.

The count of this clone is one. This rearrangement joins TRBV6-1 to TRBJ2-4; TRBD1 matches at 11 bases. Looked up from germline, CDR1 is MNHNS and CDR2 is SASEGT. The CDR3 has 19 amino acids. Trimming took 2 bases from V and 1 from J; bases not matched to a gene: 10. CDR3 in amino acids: CASSETGQGAVGAKNIQYF. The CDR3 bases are TGTGCCAGCAGTGAAACTGGACAGGGGGCAGTTGGGGCCAAAAACATTCAGTACTTC.

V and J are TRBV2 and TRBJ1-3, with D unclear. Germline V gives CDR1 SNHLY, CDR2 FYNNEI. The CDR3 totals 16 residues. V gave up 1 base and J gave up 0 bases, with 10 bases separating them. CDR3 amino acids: CASSEGQAGSGNTIYF. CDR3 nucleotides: TGTGCCAGCAGTGAAGGGCAGGCCGGCTCTGGAAACACCATATATTTT.

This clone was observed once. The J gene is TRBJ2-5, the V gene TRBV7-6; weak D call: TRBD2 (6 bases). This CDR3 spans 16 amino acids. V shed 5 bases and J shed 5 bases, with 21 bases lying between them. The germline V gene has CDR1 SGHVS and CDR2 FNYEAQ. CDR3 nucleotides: TGTGCCAGCAGCCCCGCGGGGCAGGGATTTCGGGAGACCCAGTACTTC. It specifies CASSPAGQGFRETQYF. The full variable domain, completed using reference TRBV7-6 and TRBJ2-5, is GAGVSQSPRYKVTKRGQDVALRCDPISGHVSLYWYRQALGQGPEFLTYFNYEAQQDKSGLPNDRFSAERPEGSISTLTIQRTEQRDSAMYRCASSPAGQGFRETQYFGPGTRLLVL.